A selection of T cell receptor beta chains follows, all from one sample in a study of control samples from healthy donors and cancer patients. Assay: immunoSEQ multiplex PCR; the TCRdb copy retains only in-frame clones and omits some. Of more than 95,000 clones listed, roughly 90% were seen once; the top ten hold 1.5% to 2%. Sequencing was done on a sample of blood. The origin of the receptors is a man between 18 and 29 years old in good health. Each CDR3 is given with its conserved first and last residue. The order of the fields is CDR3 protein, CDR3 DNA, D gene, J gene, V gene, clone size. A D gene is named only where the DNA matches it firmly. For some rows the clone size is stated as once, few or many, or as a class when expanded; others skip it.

CDR3: CASSPASGVRGTDTQYF
DNA: TGTGCCAGCTCACCGGCTAGCGGGGTCCGGGGCACAGATACGCAGTATTTT
D: TRBD2
J: TRBJ2-3
V: TRBV18
size: .

CDR3: CASSQGLDTEAFF
DNA: TGTGCCAGCAGCCAGGGTTTGGACACTGAAGCTTTCTTT
D: .
J: TRBJ1-1
V: TRBV14
size: .

CDR3: CANGRLASYEQYF
DNA: TGTGCCAATGGGAGACTAGCGAGTTACGAGCAGTACTTC
D: .
J: TRBJ2-7
V: TRBV21-1
size: .

CDR3: CASSLSGQGYQPQHF
DNA: TGTGCCAGCAGTTTATCGGGCCAGGGCTATCAGCCCCAGCATTTT
D: .
J: TRBJ1-5
V: TRBV27
size: .

CDR3: CASSNLGGSGYGYTF
DNA: TGTGCCAGCAGCAATCTCGGGGGCTCGGGTTATGGCTACACCTTC
D: .
J: TRBJ1-2
V: TRBV7-2
size: few

CDR3: CASSPRGTSGSHTQYF
DNA: TGCGCCAGCAGCCCCCGGGGGACTAGCGGGAGTCATACGCAGTATTTT
D: TRBD2
J: TRBJ2-3
V: TRBV4-3
size: .

CDR3: CASSWGSPGGVPLPDTEAFF
DNA: TGCGCCAGCAGCTGGGGGTCTCCAGGGGGCGTCCCTCTCCCCGACACTGAAGCTTTCTTT
D: TRBD1
J: TRBJ1-1
V: TRBV5-1
size: .

CDR3: CASSEPLGSFSYEQYF
DNA: TGTGCCAGCAGTGAACCACTCGGGTCCTTCTCCTACGAGCAGTACTTC
D: .
J: TRBJ2-7
V: TRBV6-1
size: .

CDR3: CASSPKGGSGANVLTF
DNA: TGTGCCAGCAGCCCTAAGGGAGGGTCTGGGGCCAACGTCCTGACTTTC
D: TRBD2
J: TRBJ2-6
V: TRBV9
size: .

CDR3: CASTSGSGYGYTF
DNA: TGCGCCAGCACCTCAGGGAGTGGCTATGGCTACACCTTC
D: .
J: TRBJ1-2
V: TRBV10-2
size: .

CDR3: CASSRRGDRYNSPLHF
DNA: TGTGCCAGCAGCCGACGAGGGGACCGATATAATTCACCCCTCCACTTT
D: .
J: TRBJ1-6
V: TRBV7-8
size: .

CDR3: CATSVRQGGYEQFF
DNA: TGTGCCACCAGCGTACGGCAGGGAGGGTATGAGCAGTTCTTC
D: TRBD2
J: TRBJ2-1
V: TRBV15
size: .

CDR3: CASSLFPGAGNSPLHF
DNA: TGTGCCAGCAGTTTATTCCCCGGGGCCGGTAATTCACCCCTCCACTTT
D: .
J: TRBJ1-6
V: TRBV27
size: medium-sized

CDR3: CASTPPSRWGYTF
DNA: TGTGCCAGCACCCCCCCCTCGAGGTGGGGCTACACCTTC
D: .
J: TRBJ1-2
V: TRBV6-2/TRBV6-3
size: .

CDR3: CASLGSVYNQPQHF
DNA: TGTGCCAGCCTTGGATCCGTTTACAATCAGCCCCAGCATTTT
D: .
J: TRBJ1-5
V: TRBV28
size: .

CDR3: CASSAPGQFQETQYF
DNA: TGTGCCAGCAGCGCCCCCGGACAGTTCCAAGAGACCCAGTACTTC
D: .
J: TRBJ2-5
V: TRBV27
size: .

CDR3: CASSSGAVEQYF
DNA: TGTGCCAGCAGCTCGGGGGCAGTCGAGCAGTACTTC
D: .
J: TRBJ2-7
V: TRBV27
size: .

CDR3: CASSLEQLTQYF
DNA: TGTGCCAGCAGTTTAGAGCAATTAACCCAGTACTTC
D: .
J: TRBJ2-5
V: TRBV12-3/TRBV12-4
size: .

CDR3: CASSLRTSGYQETQYF
DNA: TGTGCCAGCAGCTTGAGGACTAGCGGGTACCAAGAGACCCAGTACTTC
D: TRBD2
J: TRBJ2-5
V: TRBV7-7
size: .

CDR3: CASSPAGANSPLHF
DNA: TGTGCCAGTAGTCCAGCAGGGGCAAATTCACCCCTCCACTTT
D: .
J: TRBJ1-6
V: TRBV19
size: .

CDR3: CSVKRRETTGELFF
DNA: TGCAGCGTGAAGCGGCGGGAGACAACCGGGGAGCTGTTTTTT
D: TRBD2
J: TRBJ2-2
V: TRBV29-1
size: .

CDR3: CASRGDRGGNEQFF
DNA: TGTGCCAGCAGGGGGGACAGGGGAGGCAATGAGCAGTTCTTC
D: TRBD1
J: TRBJ2-1
V: TRBV2
size: .

CDR3: CSASSYSAWEETQYF
DNA: TGCAGTGCTAGTTCCTATTCGGCGTGGGAAGAGACCCAGTACTTC
D: .
J: TRBJ2-5
V: TRBV20-1
size: .

CDR3: CASSLVGGYNEKLFF
DNA: TGTGCCAGCAGCTTGGTCGGGGGATATAATGAAAAACTGTTTTTT
D: .
J: TRBJ1-4
V: TRBV5-8
size: .

CDR3: CASSFSQGDTQYF
DNA: TGTGCCAGCAGCTTTTCGCAGGGGGATACGCAGTATTTT
D: .
J: TRBJ2-3
V: TRBV7-3
size: .

CDR3: CASSRGGASYNEQFF
DNA: TGTGCCAGCAGTCGCGGGGGCGCCTCCTACAATGAGCAGTTCTTC
D: .
J: TRBJ2-1
V: TRBV6-2/TRBV6-3
size: .

CDR3: CASSGGKEAFF
DNA: TGTGCCAGCAGCGGAGGGAAGGAAGCTTTCTTT
D: .
J: TRBJ1-1
V: TRBV13
size: .

CDR3: CASTRWMGSDEQFF
DNA: TGTGCCAGCACTCGCTGGATGGGTTCCGATGAGCAGTTCTTC
D: .
J: TRBJ2-1
V: TRBV6-5
size: .

CDR3: CATVKGQGRDEQYF
DNA: TGTGCCACCGTAAAAGGACAGGGGCGGGACGAGCAGTACTTC
D: TRBD1
J: TRBJ2-7
V: TRBV10-3
size: .

CDR3: CASSPRSYDRDLETQYF
DNA: TGTGCCAGCAGCCCGCGAAGCTACGACAGGGACTTAGAGACCCAGTACTTC
D: .
J: TRBJ2-5
V: TRBV7-2
size: .

CDR3: CASSYSRSFHEQFF
DNA: TGTGCCAGCAGTTACTCACGTTCCTTCCATGAGCAGTTCTTC
D: .
J: TRBJ2-1
V: TRBV6-5
size: .

CDR3: CASNRPPQEKLFF
DNA: TGTGCCAGCAACCGGCCCCCTCAGGAAAAACTGTTTTTT
D: .
J: TRBJ1-4
V: TRBV28
size: .

CDR3: CATSDFRGWNTGELFF
DNA: TGTGCCACCAGTGATTTTCGGGGGTGGAACACCGGGGAGCTGTTTTTT
D: .
J: TRBJ2-2
V: TRBV24-1
size: few

CDR3: CASSLPGAKTRGYTF
DNA: TGCGCCAGCAGCTTGCCCGGAGCCAAAACTCGTGGCTACACCTTC
D: .
J: TRBJ1-2
V: TRBV5-1
size: .

CDR3: CASSQGQETEAFF
DNA: TGTGCCAGCTCACAGGGACAGGAGACTGAAGCTTTCTTT
D: TRBD1
J: TRBJ1-1
V: TRBV18
size: .

CDR3: CASSRLGQATNTEAFF
DNA: TGTGCCAGCAGTCGTCTGGGACAGGCTACGAACACTGAAGCTTTCTTT
D: TRBD1
J: TRBJ1-1
V: TRBV6-6
size: .

CDR3: CATSGRGGVVTEAFF
DNA: TGTGCCACCAGTGGAAGAGGCGGAGTTGTCACTGAAGCTTTCTTT
D: .
J: TRBJ1-1
V: TRBV24-1
size: .

CDR3: CASDRAYEQYF
DNA: TGTGCCAGCGACAGGGCCTACGAGCAGTACTTC
D: TRBD1
J: TRBJ2-7
V: TRBV6-5
size: .

CDR3: CASSLIYMNTEAFF
DNA: TGTGCCAGCAGCTTAATATACATGAACACTGAAGCTTTCTTT
D: .
J: TRBJ1-1
V: TRBV7-9
size: .

CDR3: CASSVGVDSGNTIYF
DNA: TGTGCCAGCAGCGTAGGGGTAGACTCTGGAAACACCATATATTTT
D: .
J: TRBJ1-3
V: TRBV9
size: .

CDR3: CASSLAGASDTQYF
DNA: TGCGCCAGCAGTCTAGCGGGAGCTTCAGATACGCAGTATTTT
D: TRBD2
J: TRBJ2-3
V: TRBV10-2
size: .

CDR3: CASSLVAGQGVAEAFF
DNA: TGTGCCAGCAGCCTAGTTGCGGGACAGGGGGTCGCTGAAGCTTTCTTT
D: TRBD1
J: TRBJ1-1
V: TRBV3-1/TRBV3-2
size: few

CDR3: CASSRTAGYEQYF
DNA: TGTGCCAGCAGCCGCACCGCCGGCTACGAGCAGTACTTC
D: .
J: TRBJ2-7
V: TRBV6-5
size: .

CDR3: CATSDGQETQYF
DNA: TGTGCCACCAGTGATGGTCAAGAGACCCAGTACTTC
D: .
J: TRBJ2-5
V: TRBV24-1
size: .

CDR3: CASSLGGTVSYEQYF
DNA: TGCGCCAGCAGCTTGGGTGGGACGGTCTCCTACGAGCAGTACTTC
D: .
J: TRBJ2-7
V: TRBV5-1
size: few

CDR3: CASSRGAPGEQYF
DNA: TGTGCCAGCAGCAGGGGGGCGCCGGGCGAGCAGTACTTC
D: .
J: TRBJ2-7
V: TRBV27
size: .

CDR3: CASSLDWASYEQYF
DNA: TGTGCCAGCAGCTTAGACTGGGCATCCTACGAGCAGTACTTC
D: .
J: TRBJ2-7
V: TRBV7-2
size: .

CDR3: CASRTSGGTQYF
DNA: TGTGCCAGCAGGACTTCAGGGGGTACGCAGTATTTT
D: TRBD1
J: TRBJ2-3
V: TRBV6-4
size: .

CDR3: CASSLPQGRRTEAFF
DNA: TGTGCCAGCAGTTTACCCCAGGGAAGAAGGACTGAAGCTTTCTTT
D: .
J: TRBJ1-1
V: TRBV28
size: .

CDR3: CASSFTGESFYGYTF
DNA: TGTGCCAGCAGCTTCACAGGGGAGTCCTTCTATGGCTACACCTTC
D: TRBD1
J: TRBJ1-2
V: TRBV7-9
size: .

CDR3: CASSSQGLGTGELFF
DNA: TGTGCCAGCAGCTCACAGGGATTGGGCACCGGGGAGCTGTTTTTT
D: .
J: TRBJ2-2
V: TRBV5-4
size: .

CDR3: CASSVQGYGETQYF
DNA: TGTGCCAGCAGCGTTCAGGGGTATGGGGAGACCCAGTACTTC
D: .
J: TRBJ2-5
V: TRBV9
size: .

CDR3: CASSLTLSQGIYEQYF
DNA: TGTGCCAGCAGCCTAACACTCTCCCAGGGTATCTACGAGCAGTACTTC
D: .
J: TRBJ2-7
V: TRBV3-1/TRBV3-2
size: .

CDR3: CAGETRGRNSPLHF
DNA: TGTGCCGGAGAGACCAGGGGGCGTAATTCACCCCTCCACTTT
D: TRBD1
J: TRBJ1-6
V: TRBV6-5
size: .

CDR3: CASSRYGTPNQPQHF
DNA: TGTGCCAGCTCACGCTACGGGACACCGAATCAGCCCCAGCATTTT
D: .
J: TRBJ1-5
V: TRBV18
size: .

CDR3: CASIGRSNQPQHF
DNA: TGTGCCAGTATTGGGAGAAGCAATCAGCCCCAGCATTTT
D: .
J: TRBJ1-5
V: TRBV19
size: once

CDR3: CASSTQTVQYF
DNA: TGTGCCAGCAGTACCCAGACAGTACAGTACTTC
D: .
J: TRBJ2-7
V: TRBV28
size: .